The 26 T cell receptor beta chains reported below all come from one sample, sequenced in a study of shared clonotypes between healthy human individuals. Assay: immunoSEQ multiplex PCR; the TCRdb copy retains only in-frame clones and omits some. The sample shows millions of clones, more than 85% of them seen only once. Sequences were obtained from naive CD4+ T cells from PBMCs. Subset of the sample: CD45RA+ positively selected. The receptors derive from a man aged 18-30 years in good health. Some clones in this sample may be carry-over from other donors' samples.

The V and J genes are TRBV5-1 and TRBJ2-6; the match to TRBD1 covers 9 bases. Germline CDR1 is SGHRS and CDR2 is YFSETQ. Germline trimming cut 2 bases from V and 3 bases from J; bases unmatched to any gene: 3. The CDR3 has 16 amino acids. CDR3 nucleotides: TGCGCCAGCAGCTTAACAGGGGGCAATGGGGCCAACGTCCTGACTTTC. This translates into CASSLTGGNGANVLTF. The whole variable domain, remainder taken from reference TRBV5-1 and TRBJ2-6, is KAGVTQTPRYLIKTRGQQVTLSCSPISGHRSVSWYQQTPGQGLQFLFEYFSETQRNKGNFPGRFSGRQFSNSRSEMNVSTLELGDSALYLCASSLTGGNGANVLTFGAGSRLTVL.

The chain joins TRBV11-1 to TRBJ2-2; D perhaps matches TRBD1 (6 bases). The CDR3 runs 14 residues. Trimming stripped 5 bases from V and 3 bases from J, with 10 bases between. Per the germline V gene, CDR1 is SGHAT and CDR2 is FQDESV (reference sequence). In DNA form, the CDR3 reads TGTGCCAGCAGCGTTCAGGGGTACACCGGGGAGCTGTTTTTT. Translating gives CASSVQGYTGELFF.

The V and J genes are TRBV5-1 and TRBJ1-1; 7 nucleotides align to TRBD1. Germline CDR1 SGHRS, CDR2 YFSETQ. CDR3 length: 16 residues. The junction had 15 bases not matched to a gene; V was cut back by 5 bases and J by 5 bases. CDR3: CASSGRDSLGKTEAFF. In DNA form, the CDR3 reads TGCGCCAGCAGTGGTCGGGACAGCCTAGGTAAAACTGAAGCTTTCTTT.

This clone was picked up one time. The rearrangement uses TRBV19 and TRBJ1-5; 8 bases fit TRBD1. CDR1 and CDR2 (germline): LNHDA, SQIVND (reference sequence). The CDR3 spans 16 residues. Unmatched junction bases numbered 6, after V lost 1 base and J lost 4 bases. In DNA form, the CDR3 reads TGTGCCAGTAGTATAGTAGGGACAGGAAAAAATCAGCCCCAGCATTTT. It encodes CASSIVGTGKNQPQHF.

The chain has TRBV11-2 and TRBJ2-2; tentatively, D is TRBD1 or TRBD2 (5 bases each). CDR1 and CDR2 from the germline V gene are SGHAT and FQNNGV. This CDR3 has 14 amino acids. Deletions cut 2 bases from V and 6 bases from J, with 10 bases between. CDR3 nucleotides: TGTGCCAGCAGCTTAAAGATGGGGGCCGGGGAGCTGTTTTTT. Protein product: CASSLKMGAGELFF.

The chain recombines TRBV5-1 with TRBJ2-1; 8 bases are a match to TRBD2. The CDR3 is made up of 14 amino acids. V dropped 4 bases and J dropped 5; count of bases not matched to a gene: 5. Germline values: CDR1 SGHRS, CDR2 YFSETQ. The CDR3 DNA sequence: TGCGCCAGCAGCAATAGCGGGACCAACAATGAGCAGTTCTTC. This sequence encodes CASSNSGTNNEQFF. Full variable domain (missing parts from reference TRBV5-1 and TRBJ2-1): KAGVTQTPRYLIKTRGQQVTLSCSPISGHRSVSWYQQTPGQGLQFLFEYFSETQRNKGNFPGRFSGRQFSNSRSEMNVSTLELGDSALYLCASSNSGTNNEQFFGPGTRLTVL.

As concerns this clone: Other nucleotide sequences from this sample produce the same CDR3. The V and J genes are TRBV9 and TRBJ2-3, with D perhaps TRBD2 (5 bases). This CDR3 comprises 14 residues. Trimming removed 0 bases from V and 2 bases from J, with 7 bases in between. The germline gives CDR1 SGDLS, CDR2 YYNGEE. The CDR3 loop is CASSVVDYTDTQYF. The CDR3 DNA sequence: TGTGCCAGCAGCGTAGTCGACTACACAGATACGCAGTATTTT.

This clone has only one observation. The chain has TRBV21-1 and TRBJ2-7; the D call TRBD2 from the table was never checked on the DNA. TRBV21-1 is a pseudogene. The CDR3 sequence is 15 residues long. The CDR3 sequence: CASSKGNGRAREQYF. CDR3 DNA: TGTGCCAGCAGCAAAGGTAACGGGAGGGCCAGGGAGCAGTACTTC.

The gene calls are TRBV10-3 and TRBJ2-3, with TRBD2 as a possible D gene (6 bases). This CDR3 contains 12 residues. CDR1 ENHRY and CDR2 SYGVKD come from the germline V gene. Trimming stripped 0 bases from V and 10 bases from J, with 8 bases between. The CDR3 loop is CAISESSGAQYF. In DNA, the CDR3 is TGTGCCATCAGTGAGTCTTCGGGGGCGCAGTATTTT.

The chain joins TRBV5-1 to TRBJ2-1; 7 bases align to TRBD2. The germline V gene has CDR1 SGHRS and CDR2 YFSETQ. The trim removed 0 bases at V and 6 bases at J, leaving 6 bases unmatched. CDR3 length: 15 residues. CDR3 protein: CASSLGPAGFNEQFF. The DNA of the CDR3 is TGCGCCAGCAGCTTGGGACCAGCGGGGTTCAATGAGCAGTTCTTC.

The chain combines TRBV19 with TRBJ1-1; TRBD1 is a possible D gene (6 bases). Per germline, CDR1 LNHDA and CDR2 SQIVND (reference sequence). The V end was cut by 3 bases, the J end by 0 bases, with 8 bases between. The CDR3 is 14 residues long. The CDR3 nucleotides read TGTGCCAGTAGTATGGGACACATGAACACTGAAGCTTTCTTT. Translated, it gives CASSMGHMNTEAFF.

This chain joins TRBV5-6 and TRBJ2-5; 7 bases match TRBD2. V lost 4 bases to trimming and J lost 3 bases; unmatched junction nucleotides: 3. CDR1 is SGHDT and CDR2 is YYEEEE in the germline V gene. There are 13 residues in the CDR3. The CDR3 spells CASSPGLEETQYF. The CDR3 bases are TGTGCCAGCAGCCCCGGACTAGAAGAGACCCAGTACTTC. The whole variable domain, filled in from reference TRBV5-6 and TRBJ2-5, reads DAGVTQSPTHLIKTRGQQVTLRCSPKSGHDTVSWYQQALGQGPQFIFQYYEEEERQRGNFPDRFSGHQFPNYSSELNVNALLLGDSALYLCASSPGLEETQYFGPGTRLLVL.

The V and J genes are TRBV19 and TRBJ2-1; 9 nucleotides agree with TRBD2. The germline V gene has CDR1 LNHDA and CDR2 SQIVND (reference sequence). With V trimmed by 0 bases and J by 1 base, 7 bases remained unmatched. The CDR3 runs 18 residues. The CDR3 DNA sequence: TGTGCCAGTAGTATAGATCGGAGGACTAGCGTGTCCTACAATGAGCAGTTCTTC. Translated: CASSIDRRTSVSYNEQFF. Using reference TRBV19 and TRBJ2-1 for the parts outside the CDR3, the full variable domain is DGGITQSPKYLFRKEGQNVTLSCEQNLNHDAMYWYRQDPGQGLRLIYYSQIVNDFQKGDIAEGYSVSREKKESFPLTVTSAQKNPTAFYLCASSIDRRTSVSYNEQFFGPGTRLTVL.

The CDR3 DNA is TGTGCCAGCAGTCTGATTCCGGGACAGGGGTCGAACACCGGGGAGCTGTTTTTT. Translated, it gives CASSLIPGQGSNTGELFF. The V call is TRBV5-4, the J call TRBJ2-2; 10 nucleotides align to TRBD1. The CDR3 sequence is 18 residues long. The V gene end was trimmed by 5 bases and the J gene end by 0 bases; junction bases not matched to a gene: 10. CDR1 and CDR2 from the germline V gene are SGHNT and YYREEE (reference sequence).

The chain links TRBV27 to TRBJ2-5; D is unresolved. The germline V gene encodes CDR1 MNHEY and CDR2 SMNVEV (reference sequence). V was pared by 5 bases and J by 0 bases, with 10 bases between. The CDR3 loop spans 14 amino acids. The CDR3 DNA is TGTGCCAGCAGTCCCCTTCTGTACCAAGAGACCCAGTACTTC. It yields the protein CASSPLLYQETQYF.

CDR3 nucleotides: TGTGCCAGCAGCACTGCGGCCCTAGCGGGAGGGGGAGATACGCAGTATTTT. Translating gives CASSTAALAGGGDTQYF. The genes are TRBV7-6 and TRBJ2-3; 12 nucleotides line up with TRBD2. CDR1 and CDR2 (germline): SGHVS, FNYEAQ. Trimming removed 5 bases from V and 5 bases from J; junction bases left unmatched: 11. The CDR3 consists of 17 residues.

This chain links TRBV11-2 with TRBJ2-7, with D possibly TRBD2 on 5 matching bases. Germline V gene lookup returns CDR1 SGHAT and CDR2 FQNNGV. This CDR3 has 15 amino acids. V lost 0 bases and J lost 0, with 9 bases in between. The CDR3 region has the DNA TGTGCCAGCAGCTTAGAGCTTGAGGGCTCCTACGAGCAGTACTTC. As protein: CASSLELEGSYEQYF.

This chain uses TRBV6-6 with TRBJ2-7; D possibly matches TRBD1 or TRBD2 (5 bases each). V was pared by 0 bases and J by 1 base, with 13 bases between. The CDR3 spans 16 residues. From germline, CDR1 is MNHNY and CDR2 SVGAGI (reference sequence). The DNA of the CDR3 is TGTGCCAGCAGTTACTCGGGGGTCGCGGGTTCCTACGAGCAGTACTTC. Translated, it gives CASSYSGVAGSYEQYF.

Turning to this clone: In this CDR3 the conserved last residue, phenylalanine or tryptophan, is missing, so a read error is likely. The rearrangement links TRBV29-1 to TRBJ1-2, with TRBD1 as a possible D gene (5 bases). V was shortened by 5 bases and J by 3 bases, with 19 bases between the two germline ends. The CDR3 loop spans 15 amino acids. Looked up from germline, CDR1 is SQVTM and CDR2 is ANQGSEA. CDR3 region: CSVRWGSRVDYGYTL. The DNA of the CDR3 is TGCAGCGTTCGTTGGGGAAGCAGGGTTGACTATGGCTACACCCTC.

This CDR3 reads CASSEWWTAGNTIYF. CDR3 coding DNA: TGTGCCAGCAGTGAATGGTGGACAGCTGGAAACACCATATATTTT. The V gene is TRBV25-1, the J gene TRBJ1-3; the D gene is possibly TRBD1 (6 bases). Between the trimmed V and J ends, which lost 1 base and 2 bases, there was a span of 9 bases. CDR3 size: 15 residues. Germline V lookup: CDR1 MGHDK, CDR2 SYGVNS.

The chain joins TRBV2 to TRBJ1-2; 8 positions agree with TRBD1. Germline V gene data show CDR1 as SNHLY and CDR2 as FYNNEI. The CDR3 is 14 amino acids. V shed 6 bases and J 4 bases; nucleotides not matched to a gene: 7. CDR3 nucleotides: TGTGCCAGCAGAGAGACAGGGGCCGCCTATGGCTACACCTTC. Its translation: CASRETGAAYGYTF.

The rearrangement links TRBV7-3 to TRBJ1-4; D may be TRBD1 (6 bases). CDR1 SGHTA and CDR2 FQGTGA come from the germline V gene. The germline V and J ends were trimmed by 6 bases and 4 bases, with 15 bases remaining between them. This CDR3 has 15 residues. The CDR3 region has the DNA TGTGCCAGCAGGCGGGGGCAGCCATTTAATGAAAAACTGTTTTTT. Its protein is CASRRGQPFNEKLFF.

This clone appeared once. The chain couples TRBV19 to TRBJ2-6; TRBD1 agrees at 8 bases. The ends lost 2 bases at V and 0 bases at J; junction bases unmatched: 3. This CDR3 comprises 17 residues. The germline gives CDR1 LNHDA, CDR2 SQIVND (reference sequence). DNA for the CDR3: TGTGCCAGTAGTATACCGGGACAGGCCTCTGGGGCCAACGTCCTGACTTTC. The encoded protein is CASSIPGQASGANVLTF.

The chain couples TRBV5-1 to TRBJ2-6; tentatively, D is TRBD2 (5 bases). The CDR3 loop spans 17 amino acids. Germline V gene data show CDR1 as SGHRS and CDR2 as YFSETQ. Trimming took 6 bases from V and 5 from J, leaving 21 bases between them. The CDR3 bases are TGCGCCAGCACTCCCAGCGGTTCACAAAGTCGGGCCAACGTCCTGACTTTC. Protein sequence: CASTPSGSQSRANVLTF.

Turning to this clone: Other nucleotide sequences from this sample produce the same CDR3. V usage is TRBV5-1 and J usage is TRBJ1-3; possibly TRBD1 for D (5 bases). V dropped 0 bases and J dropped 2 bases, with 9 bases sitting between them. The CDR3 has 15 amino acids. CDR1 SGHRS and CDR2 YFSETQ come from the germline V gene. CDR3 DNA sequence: TGCGCCAGCAGCTTGGTGGCAGGGCCTGGAAACACCATATATTTT. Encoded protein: CASSLVAGPGNTIYF.

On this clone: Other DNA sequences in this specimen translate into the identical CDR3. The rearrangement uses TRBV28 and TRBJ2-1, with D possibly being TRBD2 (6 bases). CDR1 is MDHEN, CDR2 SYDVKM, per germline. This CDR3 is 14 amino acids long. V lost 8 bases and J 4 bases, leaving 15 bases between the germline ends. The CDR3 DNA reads TGTGCCAGCTCCCTCAGCGGGCTATACAATGAGCAGTTCTTC. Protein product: CASSLSGLYNEQFF.